A single sample is the source of the 8 T cell receptor beta chains below, sequenced in a study of blood T cell repertoires in COVID-19. TCRdb's table, derived via immunoSEQ multiplex PCR, lists solely in-frame clones and lacks some. Counted here are tens of thousands of clones, around nine tenths occurring once; the ten biggest clones make up 3.9%. Sequencing input: peripheral blood. All receptors come from a human donor in a cohort sampled during active COVID-19.

The chain combines TRBV9 with TRBJ1-6; D might be TRBD1 (5 bases). Germline V gene data show CDR1 as SGDLS and CDR2 as YYNGEE. CDR3 length: 16 residues. V lost 0 bases, J lost 6 bases, and 13 bases lay in between. CDR3 loop: CASSVGGAGINSPLHF. The CDR3 nucleotides are TGTGCCAGCAGCGTAGGCGGGGCAGGGATTAATTCACCCCTCCACTTT.

The chain couples TRBV7-9 to TRBJ2-6; D gene ambiguous. Germline V gene lookup returns CDR1 SEHNR and CDR2 FQNEAQ (reference sequence). There are 18 residues in the CDR3. The V gene lost 4 bases and the J gene lost 0 bases, with 16 bases spanning the gap. The CDR3 here is CASSSPRTQFSGANVLTF. The CDR3 DNA reads as TGTGCCAGCAGCTCCCCCCGTACACAGTTCTCTGGGGCCAACGTCCTGACTTTC.

This clone was seen a few times. The gene calls are TRBV13 and TRBJ2-7; 9 bases are a match to TRBD1. CDR3 length: 15 residues. Germline CDR1 and CDR2: PRHDT and FYEKMQ (reference sequence). Trimming cost V 5 bases and J 1 base; bases outside gene matches: 6. CDR3 amino acids: CASSAPGQGSYEQYF. The DNA for the CDR3 is TGTGCCAGCAGCGCCCCGGGACAGGGATCCTACGAGCAGTACTTC.

CDR3: CASSLNTDFNGWQFF. The CDR3 DNA reads TGCGCCAGCAGCTTGAACACGGACTTCAACGGGTGGCAGTTCTTC. The genes are TRBV5-1 and TRBJ2-1; possibly TRBD2 for D (5 bases). V was pared by 1 base and J by 12 bases, with 20 bases between. The CDR3 totals 15 residues. Per the germline V gene, CDR1 is SGHRS and CDR2 is YFSETQ.

The V gene is TRBV14, the J gene TRBJ1-1; D might be TRBD1 (6 bases). V lost 2 bases to trimming and J lost 1 base, with 11 bases between them. This CDR3 comprises 15 residues. CDR1 SGHDN and CDR2 FVKESK come from the germline V gene. The CDR3 reads CASSQLTGTNTEAFF. The CDR3 coding sequence is TGTGCCAGCAGCCAACTCACAGGGACGAACACTGAAGCTTTCTTT. The whole variable domain, filled in from reference TRBV14 and TRBJ1-1, reads EAGVTQFPSHSVIEKGQTVTLRCDPISGHDNLYWYRRVMGKEIKFLLHFVKESKQDESGMPNNRFLAERTGGTYSTLKVQPAELEDSGVYFCASSQLTGTNTEAFFGQGTRLTVV.

The chain joins TRBV20-1 to TRBJ2-1; D remains ambiguous. V lost 4 bases, J lost 5 bases, and 6 bases lay in between. CDR1 and CDR2 from the germline V gene are DFQATT and SNEGSKA (reference sequence). The CDR3 runs 11 residues. As DNA, the CDR3 is TGCAGTGCTATTAATGACAATGAGCAGTTCTTC. This codes for CSAINDNEQFF.

The CDR3 nucleotides read TGTGCCAGCAGCCAAGATCTGAACAGTGGGGAGACCCAGTACTTC. This sequence encodes CASSQDLNSGETQYF. The chain uses TRBV3-1 (or the pseudogene TRBV3-2) and TRBJ2-5; D is undetermined. The CDR3 is 15 amino acids. Germline V gene sequence: CDR1 LGHDT, CDR2 YNNKEL (reference sequence). V shed 0 bases and J shed 5 bases, with 13 bases lying between them.

V and J are TRBV5-4 and TRBJ2-7; 12 bases line up with TRBD2. V was clipped by 0 bases and J by 4 bases; unmatched bases: 8. The CDR3 sequence is 17 residues long. Germline V gene data show CDR1 as SGHNT and CDR2 as YYREEE (reference sequence). DNA of the CDR3: TGTGCCAGCAGCTTGGCCGGCGCTAGCGGGAGGGCGTACGAGCAGTACTTC. This codes for CASSLAGASGRAYEQYF.